This passage covers 5 T cell receptor beta chains from one sample sequenced in a study of OX40 agonist ivuxolimab in advanced cancers. This table comes from immunoSEQ multiplex PCR, and its TCRdb copy is limited to in-frame clones, with some not included. The sample comprises around 58,000 clones, around 83% of which are singletons, and around 25% rests with the top ten. Sequencing was performed on CD4+ or CD8+ T cells sorted from blood, taken in a trial of the OX40 agonist ivuxolimab. Receptor source: an adult with an advanced solid tumor such as melanoma, head and neck, liver or kidney cancer.

This clone was counted at least ten times. The chain joins TRBV7-9 to TRBJ1-1; a weak D match, TRBD1 (5 bases). The CDR3 sequence is 14 residues long. Trimming removed 2 bases from V and 6 bases from J, with 13 bases in between. Germline loops: CDR1 SEHNR, CDR2 FQNEAQ (reference sequence). CDR3: CASSLLTDHPEAFF. Written as DNA, the CDR3 is TGTGCCAGCAGCTTACTGACAGATCACCCTGAAGCTTTCTTT.

V usage is TRBV27 and J usage is TRBJ2-1; D may be TRBD1 or TRBD2 (7 bases each). The CDR3 runs to 14 residues. V gave up 7 bases and J gave up 9 bases, with 19 bases separating them. Looked up from germline, CDR1 is MNHEY and CDR2 is SMNVEV (reference sequence). The CDR3 loop is CASNREGAWGEQFF. In DNA form, the CDR3 reads TGTGCCAGCAACAGGGAGGGGGCGTGGGGTGAGCAGTTCTTC.

This chain uses TRBV19 with TRBJ1-4, with 9 bases lining up with TRBD1. J lost 13 bases, V lost 5 bases, and 11 bases had no gene match. The CDR3 is 14 amino acids. Germline V gene sequence: CDR1 LNHDA, CDR2 SQIVND (reference sequence). The CDR3 DNA reads as TGTGCCAGTAGTCTGAGACAGGGGGGGACTATACTGTTTTTT. It is translated as CASSLRQGGTILFF.

V gene TRBV7-6 combines with J gene TRBJ1-1; D is possibly TRBD1 (5 bases). Germline CDR1 SGHVS, CDR2 FNYEAQ. The CDR3 contains 16 residues. Trimming removed 5 bases at V and 0 bases at J, with 16 bases between. The CDR3 region is CASSVRGVGLNTEAFF. The CDR3, as DNA: TGTGCCAGCAGCGTCCGGGGGGTCGGGCTGAACACTGAAGCTTTCTTT. Based on the CDR3 plus reference TRBV7-6 and TRBJ1-1, the full variable domain is GAGVSQSPRYKVTKRGQDVALRCDPISGHVSLYWYRQALGQGPEFLTYFNYEAQQDKSGLPNDRFSAERPEGSISTLTIQRTEQRDSAMYRCASSVRGVGLNTEAFFGQGTRLTVV.

V usage is TRBV5-5 and J usage is TRBJ1-5; no reliable D call. This CDR3 region has 15 residues. CDR1 is SGHKS and CDR2 is YYEKEE in the germline V gene (reference sequence). V was cut by 0 bases and J by 0 bases, with 7 bases left in between. The CDR3 loop is CASSLAGLSNQPQHF. The DNA of the CDR3 is TGTGCCAGCAGCTTGGCCGGACTTAGCAATCAGCCCCAGCATTTT. The whole variable domain, remainder taken from reference TRBV5-5 and TRBJ1-5, is DAGVTQSPTHLIKTRGQQVTLRCSPISGHKSVSWYQQVLGQGPQFIFQYYEKEERGRGNFPDRFSARQFPNYSSELNVNALLLGDSALYLCASSLAGLSNQPQHFGDGTRLSIL.